This T cell receptor beta chain came from a study of blood T cell repertoires in COVID-19. Background on the study: Acute-phase and convalescent COVID-19 samples originated in the United States, Italy and Spain. PBMCs, B-cell-depleted T cells, or T cells were the source of the cDNA or gDNA that made up the material.

Study processing details: Estimates of nucleated cell counts were drawn from the amplification of reference gene primers. This table comes from immunoSEQ multiplex PCR, and its TCRdb copy is limited to in-frame clones, with some not included. The DNA was the basis for D and trimming; V, J and clone size are from that table. The table records around 300,000 clones, approximately 88% of them present only once. The CDR3 runs 15 residues. Germline V lookup: CDR1 LNHDA, CDR2 SQIVND (reference sequence). V lost 0 bases to trimming and J lost 6 bases, with 14 bases between them. Seattle patients were enrolled during active infection and followed longitudinally.

The source material was peripheral blood. The chain combines TRBV19 with TRBJ1-2; maybe TRBD1 (5 bases). The TCR sequence derives from a woman aged 25 to 39 with COVID-19, enrolled during active disease. CDR3 region: CASSIESGGINGYTF. The CDR3 DNA reads TGTGCCAGTAGTATAGAAAGCGGGGGGATCAATGGCTACACCTTC.